Below are 9 T cell receptor beta chains sequenced from a single sample in a study of identical twins. From the 5' RACE reads, TCRdb called clonotypes with MiXCR, one entry per CDR3 protein. The sample contains roughly 490,000 distinct CDR3 sequences, approximately 15% of which appear only once. These data were also filed under a second study, of yellow fever vaccine responses in identical twins.

Sequenced material: CD4+ T cells sorted from blood. The receptors were sampled from a woman aged 18-35 years in good health.

The chain recombines TRBV18 with TRBJ2-7; D gene uncertain. This CDR3 region has 13 residues. V lost 2 bases to trimming and J lost 3 bases, with 8 bases between them. Germline loops: CDR1 KGHSH, CDR2 LQKENI. The CDR3 DNA reads as TGTGCCAGCTCACCAGTTGGGGACTACGAGCAGTACTTC. This codes for CASSPVGDYEQYF.

In this sample, this clonotype turned up many times. This rearrangement joins TRBV6-5 to TRBJ2-7; D remains unclear. Per germline, CDR1 MNHEY and CDR2 SVGAGI. Trimming left V 0 bases short and J 0 bases short, with 9 bases between. The CDR3 is 15 residues long. DNA for the CDR3: TGTGCCAGCAGTTACTCGAACTTAGGCTCCTACGAGCAGTACTTC. Its translation: CASSYSNLGSYEQYF.

This clonotype was seen only a few times. J is TRBJ2-4 and V is TRBV4-1, with D perhaps assigned TRBD1 or TRBD2 (6 bases each). V was shortened by 1 base and J by 3 bases, with 13 bases between the two germline ends. The CDR3 length is 16 residues. The germline CDR1 and CDR2 sequences are MGHRA and YSYEKL. The CDR3 loop reads CASSQAGGAGKNIQYF. The CDR3 DNA reads as TGCGCCAGCAGCCAAGCCGGGGGCGCCGGCAAAAACATTCAGTACTTC.

This chain links TRBV12-3 or TRBV12-4 with TRBJ1-2; D possibly corresponds to TRBD1 (5 bases). With 4 bases removed from V and 7 bases from J, the gap between germline ends came to 13 bases. This CDR3 is 13 amino acids long. CDR3 sequence reads: CASSWAREGGYTF. CDR3 DNA: TGTGCCAGCAGTTGGGCCAGGGAAGGTGGCTACACCTTC.

This clonotype was found a few times. The V and J genes are TRBV11-2 and TRBJ1-2; D remains ambiguous. This CDR3 has 10 residues. Trimming removed 3 bases at V and 8 bases at J, with 4 bases between. In germline, CDR1 is SGHAT, CDR2 FQNNGV. CDR3 DNA sequence: TGTGCCAGCAGCTTTTACGGCTACACCTTC. Translation: CASSFYGYTF.

The gene calls are TRBV15 and TRBJ2-4, with D possibly being TRBD2 (6 bases). The CDR3 is made up of 15 amino acids. The V gene lost 3 bases and the J gene lost 3 bases, with 12 bases spanning the gap. Germline values: CDR1 LNHNV, CDR2 YYDKDF (reference sequence). CDR3 loop: CATSRVEGGKNIQYF. The CDR3 region has the DNA TGTGCCACCAGCAGGGTGGAGGGAGGCAAAAACATTCAGTACTTC.

This clonotype showed up just a few times. This sequence joins TRBV4-1 and TRBJ2-5; TRBD1 matches at 8 bases. The V and J ends lost 3 bases and 4 bases, in that order; junction bases with no gene match: 7. This CDR3 is built from 15 residues. CDR1 MGHRA and CDR2 YSYEKL come from the germline V gene. CDR3 sequence (DNA): TGCGCCAGCAGCCAGGCCAGGGGGCTGGGAGAGACCCAGTACTTC. This codes for CASSQARGLGETQYF.

This clonotype was counted only a few times. The chain is built from TRBV19 and TRBJ2-1; 7 positions match TRBD1. There are 15 residues in the CDR3. Unmatched junction bases numbered 5, after V lost 4 bases and J lost 2 bases. The germline V gene encodes CDR1 LNHDA and CDR2 SQIVND (reference sequence). The chain's CDR3 is CASSTDRLTYNEQFF. CDR3 DNA sequence: TGTGCCAGTAGTACGGACAGGTTGACCTACAATGAGCAGTTCTTC. The full variable domain, completed using reference TRBV19 and TRBJ2-1, is DGGITQSPKYLFRKEGQNVTLSCEQNLNHDAMYWYRQDPGQGLRLIYYSQIVNDFQKGDIAEGYSVSREKKESFPLTVTSAQKNPTAFYLCASSTDRLTYNEQFFGPGTRLTVL.

The rearrangement uses TRBV5-1 and TRBJ2-7; TRBD1 might be the D (5 bases). Trimming stripped 1 base from V and 5 bases from J, with 16 bases between. The CDR3 has 15 amino acids. The germline V gene has CDR1 SGHRS and CDR2 YFSETQ. As DNA, the CDR3 is TGCGCCAGCAGCTTGCAGGGTGGTTCATTCGACGAGCAGTACTTC. This encodes CASSLQGGSFDEQYF.